This entry is about one T cell receptor beta chain. Its antigen is currently unknown. A much more abundant neighbour one base away suggests this may be a read error. The sample contains more than one DNA sequence encoding this CDR3. This entry is derived from a study of shared clonotypes between healthy human individuals. Germline V lookup: CDR1 SNHLY, CDR2 FYNNEI. The junction had 2 bases not matched to a gene; V was cut back by 6 bases and J by 1 base. The CDR3 runs 14 residues. Study results and caveats: Among donors, the sharing of clonotypes was expected to be influenced by sequencing depth.

Clones were read by immunoSEQ multiplex PCR, and TCRdb kept only the in-frame ones, dropping some. Of about 1 million clones in the sample, about 70% are singletons; the top ten hold over 1.3%. The rearrangement links TRBV2 to TRBJ2-3, with 9 positions matching TRBD1. The receptor comes from a man younger than 35 in good health. The sequencing sample was made of memory CD4+ T cells sorted from blood. This sample's subset: CD45RA-negative fraction. The CDR3 sequence: CASSRDRGTDTQYF. The CDR3 nucleotides read TGTGCCAGCAGCCGGGACAGGGGCACAGATACGCAGTATTTT.